This paragraph reports one T cell receptor beta chain. This receptor's antigen is unknown. No much larger clonotype is one base removed from it; base qualities were not supplied. The sequencing machine was an Illumina NovaSeq 6000. cDNA libraries for TCRalpha and TCRbeta were prepared by 5'RACE using constant-segment primers, with sample barcodes and unique molecular identifiers added. Trizol reagent was used to extract RNA from every sample. The libraries were amplified in two PCR steps, and the second step added a second sample barcode and Illumina TruSeq adapters. Libraries were sequenced on an Illumina NovaSeq with 2 x 150 bp paired-end reads. Processing in the source paper ran as follows. Reads were demultiplexed and collapsed into UMI-guided consensus sequences with migec v1.2.7. Using mixcr v2.1.11, UMI consensuses were aligned to TRA and TRB V and J templates and then assembled into clonotypes. A clonotype was counted as expanded or contracted only when both edgeR and NoisET called the clonotype significant, with the noise models trained on biological replicates. edgeR calls used a false discovery rate-adjusted p below 0.01 and a log2 fold-change threshold of 1. As an exploratory analysis of dynamics, PCA with hierarchical clustering was applied to max-normalized trajectories of the 1000 most abundant clonotypes. Separately sequenced CD4+ and CD8+ repertoires were used to assign a CD4 or CD8 phenotype to each responding clone. TCRdb reanalyzed the raw reads on its own, using fastp at Q25 for trimming and MiXCR for clone calling, and kept in-frame beta chains. Each CDR3 protein appears once, grouped with its most common genes and DNA. The V and J calls follow TCRdb's processing rather than the paper's. The sample table lists about 560,000 distinct CDR3 sequences, about 20% of them with a count of one. In total, the top ten clones hold roughly 8.1% of the sample.

The record originates from a study of T-cell memory formation after mild COVID-19 (TCRdb year 2021). Describing the broader study: TCR sequence clusters from the two donors were largely donor specific. In two donors, T-cell clones that expanded and contracted after mild COVID-19 were tracked by sequencing TCRalpha and TCRbeta repertoires over time. The cohort was made up of two young adult volunteers, one female and one male, who were previously healthy. Points the paper makes about the study in general: The study included only a couple of mild cases, and larger cohorts that include severe cases with pre-infection samples were judged to be necessary. From day 15 to 85, contracting clones showed balanced CD4/CD8 phenotypes, whereas a second wave of clones that expanded from day 15 to 37 leaned towards CD4+. SARS-CoV-2 specificity of the second-wave clones peaking on day 37 was not confirmed. Some responding clones were found in pre-infection memory, which suggests that pre-existing cross-reactive memory T cells took part in the SARS-CoV-2 response. Contracting CD4+ clones were found mainly in CM and EM memory subsets, while CD8+ clones were enriched in EMRA.

Ficoll-Paque density gradient centrifugation was used to isolate PBMCs. The sample was PBMCs or a T cell subset sorted from them (not recorded which). The clonotype was recovered from an adult woman who had mild COVID-19 (a few samples of this study predate the infection). The sample titles of this study are shuffled in the database, so cell type and time point are left out; the donor was told from shared clones.

The base sequence is TGTGCCAGCAGCTTAGGCCCGGACAGCTACAATGAGCAGTTCTTC. It translates to CASSLGPDSYNEQFF. Here the chain combines TRBV7-6 and TRBJ2-1, with a tentative D gene TRBD1 over 6 matching bases. CDR1 and CDR2 (SGHVS, FNYEAQ) derive from the germline V gene. Including cysteine and phenylalanine, the CDR3 has 15 amino acids. The entry retains the CDR3 DNA only, 45 bases that are in frame from base 1. V is pared back by 1 base and J by 3 bases, with 10 bases lying between the germline termini.